This is a list of T cell receptor beta chains from one sample in a study of vaccination effects on CD4 cells after COVID-19. For these receptors, no antigen is known. TCRdb keeps only in-frame clones here, not all; method: immunoSEQ multiplex PCR. The sample holds 26,000 or so clones; 75% to 80% are singletons and the top ten take 15% to 20%. The material sequenced was CD4+ T cells from PBMCs cultured with HCoV-NL63 spike peptides, taken before COVID-19 vaccination. These receptors were taken from a human donor who had a prior SARS-CoV-2 infection. Both conserved end residues are part of each CDR3. Fields, in order: D gene, V gene, clone size, J gene, CDR3 length, CDR3 DNA, CDR3 protein. D genes are given only for firm matches. A row's size may be missing; if present it is once, few, many or a size class.

-,TRBV2,-,TRBJ2-5,13,TGTGCCAGCAAAGGATACAGGGAGGCGACCCAGTACTTC,CASKGYREATQYF
-,TRBV23-1,-,TRBJ2-1,13,TGCGCCAGCGGCCGGGACACTTACAATGAGCAGTTCTTC,CASGRDTYNEQFF
-,TRBV25-1,-,TRBJ1-1,11,TGTGCCAGCAGAAGAGAGACTGAAGCTTTCTTT,CASRRETEAFF
-,TRBV6-2/TRBV6-3,-,TRBJ2-2,15,TGTGCCAGCAGTTACTCTCCAGGGCACACCGGGGAGCTGTTTTTT,CASSYSPGHTGELFF
-,TRBV5-1,-,TRBJ2-7,13,TGCGCCAGCACCTTCGGGGGCCGGGACGAGCAGTACTTC,CASTFGGRDEQYF
TRBD1,TRBV5-1,few,TRBJ1-4,15,TGCGCCAGCAGCCCACGGGACAGAGGGGACGAAAAACTGTTTTTT,CASSPRDRGDEKLFF
TRBD2,TRBV7-3,-,TRBJ2-1,12,TGTGCCAGCGGGCGGGGGGCAAATGAGCAGTTCTTC,CASGRGANEQFF
TRBD1,TRBV6-5,few,TRBJ1-5,14,TGTGCCAGCAGCCCGGGACAGCCCAATCAGCCCCAGCATTTT,CASSPGQPNQPQHF
TRBD2,TRBV10-3,few,TRBJ2-5,16,TGTGCCATCAGTGATCCGACTAGCGGGACCCAAGAGACCCAGTACTTC,CAISDPTSGTQETQYF
-,TRBV16,-,TRBJ1-2,17,TGTGCCAGCAGCCAATCGTCTGCTGGAACTATTAACTATGGCTACACCTTC,CASSQSSAGTINYGYTF
TRBD2,TRBV4-2,-,TRBJ2-7,18,TGTGCCAGCAGCCAAGTCTCGGGGGGAAGCGGGAGGGCCTACGAGCAGTACTTC,CASSQVSGGSGRAYEQYF
-,TRBV30,-,TRBJ1-5,13,TGTGCCTGGAGTGGGGTCGGCTCTCAGCCCCAGCATTTT,CAWSGVGSQPQHF
-,TRBV5-1,-,TRBJ2-3,14,TGCGCCAGCAGCTTGGACTGGAACACAGATACGCAGTATTTT,CASSLDWNTDTQYF
-,TRBV5-1,-,TRBJ2-7,13,TGCGCCAGCAGCTTGCCCAATTCCTACGAGCAGTACTTC,CASSLPNSYEQYF
TRBD1,TRBV2,-,TRBJ2-5,14,TGTGCCAGCAGTGGCCGGACAGGTGAGAAGACCCAGTACTTC,CASSGRTGEKTQYF
-,TRBV4-2,-,TRBJ2-3,15,TGTGCCAGCAGCCCGACGGGACATTACACAGATACGCAGTATTTT,CASSPTGHYTDTQYF
-,TRBV4-2,few,TRBJ1-4,14,TGTGCCAGCAGCCTTCGACAGAGTTGGGAAAAACTGTTTTTT,CASSLRQSWEKLFF
-,TRBV6-5,-,TRBJ1-2,12,TGTGCCACCCAGGGTTGGGACTATGGCTACACCTTC,CATQGWDYGYTF
-,TRBV29-1,-,TRBJ2-1,14,TGCAGCGCCGGAGCCGGGACCGGTTACAATGAGCAGTTCTTC,CSAGAGTGYNEQFF
-,TRBV13,-,TRBJ2-3,13,TGTGCCAGCAGTTCGGGTGGGGCAGATACGCAGTATTTT,CASSSGGADTQYF
TRBD2,TRBV9,-,TRBJ2-5,16,TGTGCCAGCAGCCCCCGGGGGGGCGCTTCGGAGGAGACCCAGTACTTC,CASSPRGGASEETQYF
-,TRBV19,-,TRBJ1-6,15,TGTGCCAGTAGTCAGGCCGACAGGTATAATTCACCCCTCCACTTT,CASSQADRYNSPLHF
-,TRBV7-8,-,TRBJ2-7,12,TGTGCCAGCAGCCCGTACGCCTACGAGCGGTACTTC,CASSPYAYERYF
-,TRBV3-1/TRBV3-2,-,TRBJ1-6,13,TGTGCCAGCAGCCGCGTCCCCTATTCACCCCTCCACTTT,CASSRVPYSPLHF
TRBD1,TRBV6-1,-,TRBJ1-2,14,TGTGCCAGCAGTGAAGCGGGGACAGGATATGGCTACACCTTC,CASSEAGTGYGYTF
-,TRBV6-5,-,TRBJ1-3,13,TGTGCCAGCAGAACGTTCTCTGGAAACACCATATATTTT,CASRTFSGNTIYF
-,TRBV2,-,TRBJ2-7,17,TGTGCCAGCAGTGAAGGTTCGTGGACTAAGAGACCCTACGAGCAGTACTTC,CASSEGSWTKRPYEQYF
-,TRBV13,-,TRBJ2-2,14,TGTGCCAGCAGCTTACGGGGATCCACCGGGGAGCTGTTTTTT,CASSLRGSTGELFF
-,TRBV5-4,-,TRBJ1-1,14,TGTGCCAGCAGCCTTGGATTAAGGGACACTGAAGCTTTCTTT,CASSLGLRDTEAFF
-,TRBV4-1,-,TRBJ2-7,15,TGCGCCAGCAGCCAAGATTGGGGCAGGGGAGACGAGCAGTACTTC,CASSQDWGRGDEQYF
-,TRBV19,-,TRBJ1-4,15,TGTGCCAGTAGTATCTCACATGCAACTAATGAAAAACTGTTTTTT,CASSISHATNEKLFF
-,TRBV9,-,TRBJ2-1,16,TGTGCCAGCAGCCCCAGAGTAGCTAAGCCGGTAAATGAGCAGTTCTTC,CASSPRVAKPVNEQFF
-,TRBV6-1,-,TRBJ1-1,14,TGTGCCAGCAGTGAACGACAGATGAACACTGAAGCTTTCTTT,CASSERQMNTEAFF
TRBD2,TRBV5-1,-,TRBJ2-2,16,TGCGCCAGCAGCTTTGGGGAGGGCCGCCTTGGCGGGGAGCTGTTTTTT,CASSFGEGRLGGELFF
TRBD2,TRBV3-1/TRBV3-2,-,TRBJ2-3,18,TGTGCCAGCAGCCAAGCTGGCCTAGGTGCGGGAGGTACAGATACGCAGTATTTT,CASSQAGLGAGGTDTQYF
TRBD2,TRBV7-3,-,TRBJ2-2,15,TGTGCCAGCAGCCGCCGCGCTAGCGGGCCCGGGGAGCTGTTTTTT,CASSRRASGPGELFF
TRBD1,TRBV5-4,-,TRBJ1-1,15,TGTGCCAGCAGCTTGCCGGGACAGGGATACACTGAAGCTTTCTTT,CASSLPGQGYTEAFF
TRBD1,TRBV27,-,TRBJ2-7,15,TGTGCCAGCAGTTTACGACAGGGGACCATCTACGAGCAGTACTTC,CASSLRQGTIYEQYF
-,TRBV6-5,-,TRBJ1-2,14,TGTGCCAGCAGTACCGGGGTGAGACACTATGGCTACACCTTC,CASSTGVRHYGYTF
TRBD2,TRBV6-1,once,TRBJ2-7,22,TGTGCCAGCAGTGAATCTCTTTTGCATCTTGGGACTAGCGGGAGGTCGACCTACGAGCAGTACTTC,CASSESLLHLGTSGRSTYEQYF
-,TRBV9,-,TRBJ1-4,15,TGTGCCAGCAGCACTACGACGGGGAACGGGGAAAAACTGTTTTTT,CASSTTTGNGEKLFF
-,TRBV4-2,-,TRBJ1-2,13,TGTGCCAGCAGCCCCGGGACCAAGGATGGCTACACCTTC,CASSPGTKDGYTF
TRBD1,TRBV12-5,-,TRBJ1-1,16,TGTGCTAGTGGTACCTTCCTCGCAGGGGGACACACTGAAGCTTTCTTT,CASGTFLAGGHTEAFF
-,TRBV18,once,TRBJ2-1,14,TGTGCCAGCTCACCATACCGGGAGTACAATGAGCAGTTCTTC,CASSPYREYNEQFF
-,TRBV10-3,-,TRBJ1-2,12,TGTGCCACGAACCGGGGAGACTATGGCTACACCTTC,CATNRGDYGYTF
TRBD2,TRBV27,-,TRBJ2-3,14,TGTGCCAGCAGTTTGAGACTAGCGGAAGATACGCAGTATTTT,CASSLRLAEDTQYF
-,TRBV2,-,TRBJ2-2,15,TGTGCCAGTGTCCAGGACTGGGGGAACACCGGGGAGCTGTTTTTT,CASVQDWGNTGELFF
-,TRBV10-3,-,TRBJ2-7,11,TGTGCCATCAGTGTCTCCTACGAGCAGTACTTC,CAISVSYEQYF
TRBD2,TRBV4-2,once,TRBJ2-5,17,TGTGCCAGCAGCCAAGAAGGTCTAGCGGGAGCCCAAGAGACCCAGTACTTC,CASSQEGLAGAQETQYF
-,TRBV7-3,once,TRBJ2-2,12,TGTGCCAGCAGCTTACAGGGAGGGGAGCTGTTTTTT,CASSLQGGELFF
-,TRBV9,-,TRBJ1-2,17,TGTGCCAGCAGCAAAGGGCCCGGCAGAAGCTATAACTATGGCTACACCTTC,CASSKGPGRSYNYGYTF
-,TRBV6-6,-,TRBJ1-5,14,TGTGCCAGCAGTATACAGGGCTACAATCAGCCCCAGCATTTT,CASSIQGYNQPQHF
TRBD1,TRBV7-3,-,TRBJ2-7,13,TGTGCCAGCAGCCGCGGACAGGGCTCCGAGCAGTACTTC,CASSRGQGSEQYF